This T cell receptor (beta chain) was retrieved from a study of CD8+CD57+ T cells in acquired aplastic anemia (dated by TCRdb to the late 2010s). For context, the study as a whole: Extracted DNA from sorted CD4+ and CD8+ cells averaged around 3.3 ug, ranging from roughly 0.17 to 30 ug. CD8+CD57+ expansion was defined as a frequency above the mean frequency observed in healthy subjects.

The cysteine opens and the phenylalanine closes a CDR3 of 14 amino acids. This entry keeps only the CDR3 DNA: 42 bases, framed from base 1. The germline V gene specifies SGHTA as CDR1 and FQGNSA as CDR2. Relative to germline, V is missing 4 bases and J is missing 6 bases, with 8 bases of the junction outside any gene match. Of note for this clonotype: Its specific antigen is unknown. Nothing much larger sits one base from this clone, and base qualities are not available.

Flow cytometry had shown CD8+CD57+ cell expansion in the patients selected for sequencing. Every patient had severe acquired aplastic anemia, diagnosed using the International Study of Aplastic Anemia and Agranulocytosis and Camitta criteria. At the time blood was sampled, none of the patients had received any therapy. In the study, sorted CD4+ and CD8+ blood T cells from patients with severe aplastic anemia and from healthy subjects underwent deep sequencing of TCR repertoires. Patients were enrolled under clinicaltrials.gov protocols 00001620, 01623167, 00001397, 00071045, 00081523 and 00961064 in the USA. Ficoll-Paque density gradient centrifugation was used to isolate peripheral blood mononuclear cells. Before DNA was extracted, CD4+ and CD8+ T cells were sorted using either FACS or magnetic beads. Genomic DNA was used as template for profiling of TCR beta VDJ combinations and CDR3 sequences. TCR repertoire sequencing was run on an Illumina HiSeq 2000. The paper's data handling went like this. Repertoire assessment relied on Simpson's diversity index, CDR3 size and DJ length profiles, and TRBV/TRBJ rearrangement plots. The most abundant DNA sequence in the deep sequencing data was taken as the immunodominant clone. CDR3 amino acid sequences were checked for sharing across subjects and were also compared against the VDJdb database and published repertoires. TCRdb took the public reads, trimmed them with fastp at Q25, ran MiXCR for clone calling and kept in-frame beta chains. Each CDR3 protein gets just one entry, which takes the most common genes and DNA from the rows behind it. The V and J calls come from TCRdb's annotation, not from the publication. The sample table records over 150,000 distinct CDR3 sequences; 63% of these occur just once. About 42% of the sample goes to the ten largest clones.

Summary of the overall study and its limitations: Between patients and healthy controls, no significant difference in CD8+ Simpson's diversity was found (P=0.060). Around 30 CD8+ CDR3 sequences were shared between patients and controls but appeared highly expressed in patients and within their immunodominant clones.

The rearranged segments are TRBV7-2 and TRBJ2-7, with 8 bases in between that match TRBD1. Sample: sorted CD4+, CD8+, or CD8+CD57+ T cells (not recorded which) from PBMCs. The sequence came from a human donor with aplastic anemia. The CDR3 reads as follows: CASSWRTGSREQYF. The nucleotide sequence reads TGTGCCAGCAGCTGGAGGACAGGGTCACGCGAGCAGTACTTC.